The 29 T cell receptor beta chains below were found in one sample sequenced in a study of patients and donors after allogeneic stem cell transplantation. TCRdb fed the RT-PCR reads into MiXCR, producing one record per CDR3 protein. The sample lists more than 850,000 distinct CDR3 sequences, roughly 18% occurring once. The sequenced material came from blood, either unsorted or a sorted T cell fraction (not recorded which). These TCRs come from a human donor who was either an allogeneic HSCT recipient or a stem cell or donor lymphocyte infusion donor (not recorded which). It is not recorded whose cells these are; they may come from a transplant donor.

This clonotype was seen more than once but under ten times. V and J are TRBV18 and TRBJ1-4; possible D gene TRBD1, 6 bases. CDR3 size: 13 residues. CDR1 KGHSH and CDR2 LQKENI come from the germline V gene. Trimming removed 6 bases at V and 15 bases at J, with 20 bases between. CDR3 protein: CASSLQGNLFLFF. The CDR3 DNA follows: TGTGCCAGCTCGCTACAGGGAAATCTATTCTTGTTTTTT. The whole variable domain, filled in from reference TRBV18 and TRBJ1-4, reads NAGVMQNPRHLVRRRGQEARLRCSPMKGHSHVYWYRQLPEEGLKFMVYLQKENIIDESGMPKERFSAEFPKEGPSILRIQQVVRGDSAAYFCASSLQGNLFLFFGSGTQLSVL.

The chain employs TRBV7-6 and TRBJ2-1; no definite D call. This CDR3 spans 16 amino acids. Germline lookup yields CDR1 SGHVS and CDR2 FNYEAQ. The germline V and J ends were trimmed by 2 bases and 6 bases, with 17 bases remaining between them. This CDR3 is CASSLLPEPVRNEQFF. The CDR3 DNA sequence: TGTGCCAGCAGCTTACTCCCGGAGCCAGTTCGCAATGAGCAGTTCTTC. Together with reference TRBV7-6 and TRBJ2-1, the CDR3 gives the full variable domain: GAGVSQSPRYKVTKRGQDVALRCDPISGHVSLYWYRQALGQGPEFLTYFNYEAQQDKSGLPNDRFSAERPEGSISTLTIQRTEQRDSAMYRCASSLLPEPVRNEQFFGPGTRLTVL.

The table lists this clonotype with a few counts. The chain uses TRBV20-1 and TRBJ1-1; tentatively, D is TRBD1 (5 bases). V dropped 3 bases and J dropped 5 bases, with 16 bases sitting between them. Germline assignment: CDR1 DFQATT and CDR2 SNEGSKA (reference sequence). The CDR3 consists of 14 residues. CDR3 loop: CSASEGAKGTEAFF. CDR3 nucleotide sequence: TGCAGTGCTAGTGAGGGAGCAAAGGGGACTGAAGCTTTCTTT.

The CDR3: CASSASTGAHEQFF. In nucleotides, the CDR3 is TGCGCCAGCAGCGCCTCGACAGGGGCCCATGAGCAGTTCTTC. This chain joins TRBV5-1 and TRBJ2-1; 8 positions match TRBD1. Germline CDR1 is SGHRS and CDR2 is YFSETQ. This CDR3 contains 14 residues. The V gene end was trimmed by 4 bases and the J gene end by 8 bases; junction bases not matched to a gene: 8. Full variable domain (missing parts from reference TRBV5-1 and TRBJ2-1): KAGVTQTPRYLIKTRGQQVTLSCSPISGHRSVSWYQQTPGQGLQFLFEYFSETQRNKGNFPGRFSGRQFSNSRSEMNVSTLELGDSALYLCASSASTGAHEQFFGPGTRLTVL.

This clonotype was observed many times. The chain employs TRBV10-3 and TRBJ2-1; D unresolved. This CDR3 spans 13 amino acids. Trimming cost V 7 bases and J 4 bases, with 11 bases left between them. Germline CDR1 is ENHRY and CDR2 is SYGVKD. The CDR3 DNA reads as TGTGCCATCACCCTGGACCAATACAATGAGCAGTTCTTC. Encoded protein: CAITLDQYNEQFF.

This clonotype has more than one count but fewer than ten. DNA of the CDR3: TGTGCCAGCAGCCTGGGCGGGAGTAGGTCCTACGAGCAGTACTTC. It translates to CASSLGGSRSYEQYF. The genes are TRBV6-1 and TRBJ2-7; 7 positions match TRBD2. The CDR3 consists of 15 residues. Germline values: CDR1 MNHNS, CDR2 SASEGT. Unmatched junction bases numbered 9, after V lost 6 bases and J lost 1 base.

This clonotype was counted between two and nine times. The V gene is TRBV4-2, the J gene TRBJ2-1; TRBD2 matches 7 bases. From germline, CDR1 is LGHNA and CDR2 YNFKEQ. This CDR3 contains 18 residues. With 0 bases clipped from V and 2 bases from J, the junction kept 10 bases outside the gene matches. CDR3 residues: CASSQDSKAGVTYNEQFF. The CDR3 nucleotides read TGTGCCAGCAGCCAAGATAGTAAGGCGGGGGTAACCTACAATGAGCAGTTCTTC.

The chain links TRBV5-1 to TRBJ1-1, with unresolved D. The V gene's germline CDR1 is SGHRS and CDR2 YFSETQ. The CDR3 loop spans 15 amino acids. Trimming removed 5 bases from V and 3 bases from J, with 17 bases in between. CDR3 nucleotide sequence: TGCGCCAGCAGGCTAACCTCAAGGCCGGACACTGAAGCTTTCTTT. Residues: CASRLTSRPDTEAFF. Full variable domain (missing parts from reference TRBV5-1 and TRBJ1-1): KAGVTQTPRYLIKTRGQQVTLSCSPISGHRSVSWYQQTPGQGLQFLFEYFSETQRNKGNFPGRFSGRQFSNSRSEMNVSTLELGDSALYLCASRLTSRPDTEAFFGQGTRLTVV.

The V gene is TRBV6-1, the J gene TRBJ1-5, with D possibly matching TRBD1 (6 bases). V was clipped by 5 bases and J by 6 bases, with 11 bases between them. The length of the CDR3 is 13 residues. The germline CDR1 and CDR2 sequences are MNHNS and SASEGT. This CDR3 reads CASSRGGSQPQHF. Written as DNA, the CDR3 is TGTGCCAGCAGTCGGGGGGGCTCTCAGCCCCAGCATTTT.

V gene TRBV2 combines with J gene TRBJ1-5, with 8 positions matching TRBD1. Trimming at V came to 4 bases and at J to 6 bases, leaving 8 bases not matched to a gene. CDR3 size: 15 residues. Germline V gives CDR1 SNHLY, CDR2 FYNNEI. CDR3 in DNA: TGTGCCAGCAGTGTAATGCCGACAGGGGCTCAGCCCCAGCATTTT. As protein: CASSVMPTGAQPQHF.

This clonotype was detected many times. This rearrangement joins TRBV7-3 to TRBJ2-5; unclear D gene. This CDR3 has 13 residues. V lost 5 bases, J lost 3 bases, and 10 bases lay in between. CDR1 is SGHTA, CDR2 FQGTGA, per germline. For the CDR3, the DNA is TGTGCCAGCAGCCGTTACAGTGAAGAGACCCAGTACTTC. It encodes CASSRYSEETQYF.

The CDR3 sequence: CAITSGRAQDTQYF. CDR3 nucleotides: TGTGCCATTACTAGCGGGAGGGCCCAAGATACGCAGTATTTT. The rearrangement joins TRBV10-3 to TRBJ2-3, with 13 bases identical to TRBD2. J was trimmed by 5 bases and V by 9 bases; bases with no gene match: 5. The germline V gene has CDR1 ENHRY and CDR2 SYGVKD. CDR3 length: 14 residues.

This clonotype was observed a few times. The V gene is TRBV4-3, the J gene TRBJ2-2, with 7 nucleotides matching TRBD2. This CDR3 spans 15 amino acids. Unmatched junction bases numbered 9, after V lost 8 bases and J lost 3 bases. Looked up from germline, CDR1 is LGHNA and CDR2 is YSLEER. The CDR3 spells CASRSGTTYTGELFF. The CDR3 DNA follows: TGCGCCAGCCGCTCTGGGACTACGTACACCGGGGAGCTGTTTTTT.

This clonotype was seen a few times. A much larger clone sits a single nucleotide away, making a read error possible. J is TRBJ1-5 and V is TRBV11-2, with no clear D. Deletions cut 0 bases from V and 6 bases from J, with 6 bases between. CDR1 SGHAT and CDR2 FQNNGV come from the germline V gene. The CDR3 is 13 residues long. The CDR3 spells CASSLDRSQPQHF. The DNA of the CDR3 is TGTGCCAGCAGCTTAGATCGGAGTCAGCCCCAGCATTTT.

There are a few counts of this clonotype. The chain joins TRBV7-9 to TRBJ2-1, with 9 bases aligning to TRBD2. The V segment lost 3 bases and the J segment 8 bases; nucleotides outside the gene matches: 2. This CDR3 is 13 amino acids long. CDR1 is SEHNR, CDR2 FQNEAQ, per germline (reference sequence). This chain's CDR3 is CASSFAGGHEQFF. The CDR3 DNA reads TGTGCCAGCAGCTTCGCGGGAGGGCATGAGCAGTTCTTC.

This clonotype was detected a few times. CDR3 sequence: CASSLGFLRFLGYGYTF. The DNA of the CDR3 is TGCGCCAGCAGCTTGGGGTTTCTAAGGTTTTTAGGCTATGGCTACACCTTC. The chain couples TRBV5-1 to TRBJ1-2, with D unclear. Per the germline V gene, CDR1 is SGHRS and CDR2 is YFSETQ. V lost 0 bases, J lost 4 bases, and 19 bases lay in between. The CDR3 sequence is 17 residues long.

The chain recombines TRBV3-1 with TRBJ2-3; TRBD1 or TRBD2 may be the D gene (5 bases each). Germline V gives CDR1 LGHDT, CDR2 YNNKEL (reference sequence). V was pared by 0 bases and J by 2 bases, with 12 bases between. This CDR3 spans 16 amino acids. DNA of the CDR3: TGTGCCAGCAGCCAAGAGACCGGGGACCACACAGATACGCAGTATTTT. Its protein product is CASSQETGDHTDTQYF.

This clonotype occurred many times. The chain uses TRBV6-5 and TRBJ1-4, with D unclear. The ends were cut back, 4 bases at V and 0 bases at J, with 12 bases in the middle. This CDR3 region has 16 residues. Germline V lookup: CDR1 MNHEY, CDR2 SVGAGI. The CDR3 DNA follows: TGTGCCAGCAGTTTCTCATGGAGTGCAACTAATGAAAAACTGTTTTTT. Its translation is CASSFSWSATNEKLFF.

In its sample, this clonotype was seen a few times. This rearrangement joins TRBV9 to TRBJ2-1; 11 nucleotides match TRBD2. After removal of 0 bases from V and 6 bases from J, the junction contained 5 bases not matched to a gene. The germline gives CDR1 SGDLS, CDR2 YYNGEE. The CDR3 totals 16 residues. CDR3 protein: CASSVDRTSGRNEQFF. The CDR3 region has the DNA TGTGCCAGCAGCGTAGATCGGACTAGCGGGCGCAATGAGCAGTTCTTC.

This clonotype turned up a few times. The chain has TRBV6-2 or TRBV6-3 and TRBJ2-5, with D unresolved. Deletions cut 2 bases from V and 3 bases from J, with 10 bases between. The CDR3 contains 14 residues. Germline CDR1 reads MNHEY; CDR2 reads SVGEGT. The CDR3 sequence is CASSYRPWEETQYF. The CDR3 DNA is TGTGCCAGCAGTTACCGCCCCTGGGAAGAGACCCAGTACTTC.

J is TRBJ2-7 and V is TRBV27; perhaps TRBD1 as D (5 bases). V lost 0 bases to trimming and J lost 7 bases, with 22 bases between them. Germline V gives CDR1 MNHEY, CDR2 SMNVEV (reference sequence). The CDR3 loop spans 17 amino acids. The chain's CDR3 is CASSLSGSGVSKGEQYF. The CDR3 bases are TGTGCCAGCAGTTTATCCGGATCCGGTGTCAGTAAGGGGGAGCAGTACTTC.

CDR3 region: CSALQGGSGNTIYF. The CDR3 DNA follows: TGCAGCGCCTTACAGGGAGGCTCTGGAAACACCATATATTTT. The rearrangement links TRBV29-1 to TRBJ1-3; D is perhaps TRBD1 (6 bases). V was trimmed by 7 bases and J by 0 bases, leaving 13 bases between them. CDR1 SQVTM and CDR2 ANQGSEA come from the germline V gene. The CDR3 length is 14 residues.

This clonotype has more than one count but fewer than ten. The chain carries TRBV15 and TRBJ2-3; D may be TRBD1 or TRBD2 (6 bases each). Deletions cut 0 bases from V and 10 bases from J, with 14 bases between. Germline-derived CDR1 and CDR2 are LNHNV and YYDKDF (reference sequence). CDR3 size: 14 residues. The CDR3 loop is CATSREGGRVSQYF. Written as DNA, the CDR3 is TGTGCCACCAGCAGAGAGGGGGGCCGAGTTTCGCAGTATTTT. The whole variable domain, filled in from reference TRBV15 and TRBJ2-3, reads DAMVIQNPRYQVTQFGKPVTLSCSQTLNHNVMYWYQQKSSQAPKLLFHYYDKDFNNEADTPDNFQSRRPNTSFCFLDIRSPGLGDTAMYLCATSREGGRVSQYFGPGTRLTVL.

This clonotype was detected many times. V usage is TRBV7-2 and J usage is TRBJ2-7; a possible D gene is TRBD1 (5 bases). Trimming removed 3 bases at V and 4 bases at J, with 13 bases between. Germline CDR1 and CDR2: SGHTA and FQGNSA. The CDR3 is made up of 14 amino acids. The CDR3 DNA reads TGTGCCAGCAGCTTTAGTATCCCAGGGTACGAGCAGTACTTC. Translation: CASSFSIPGYEQYF.

This clonotype has a handful of counts. V gene TRBV20-1 combines with J gene TRBJ2-7, with D possibly TRBD2 on 6 matching bases. From germline, CDR1 is DFQATT and CDR2 SNEGSKA (reference sequence). V was trimmed by 5 bases and J by 0 bases, leaving 17 bases between them. The CDR3 is 15 amino acids. CDR3 sequence (DNA): TGCAGTGCTCCCCAGTTGGGGGGTAACTCCTACGAGCAGTACTTC. Its translation is CSAPQLGGNSYEQYF.

This clonotype has ten or more counts. The chain uses TRBV15 and TRBJ2-1; 9 positions agree with TRBD2. The CDR3 contains 17 residues. Germline assignment: CDR1 LNHNV and CDR2 YYDKDF (reference sequence). J lost 4 bases, V lost 0 bases, and 7 bases had no gene match. The CDR3 is CATSRDPVAGAYNEQFF. The CDR3 bases are TGTGCCACCAGCAGAGATCCAGTAGCGGGAGCTTACAATGAGCAGTTCTTC.

The gene calls are TRBV25-1 and TRBJ2-1; D tentatively fits TRBD1 or TRBD2 (5 bases each). This CDR3 has 16 amino acids. Trimming left V 6 bases short and J 9 bases short, with 24 bases between. From germline, CDR1 is MGHDK and CDR2 SYGVNS. The CDR3, as DNA: TGTGCCAGCAGGCGACCGACCGGGACCAAGGCCGGTGAGCAGTTCTTC. Its protein is CASRRPTGTKAGEQFF.

A few counts support this clonotype. The rearrangement uses TRBV30 and TRBJ1-1, with 7 bases that match TRBD1. J lost 1 base, V lost 5 bases, and 1 base had no gene match. This CDR3 has 12 residues. The germline CDR1 and CDR2 sequences are GTSNPN and SVGIG (reference sequence). This CDR3 reads CAWRDRNTEAFF. In DNA form, the CDR3 reads TGTGCCTGGCGGGACAGGAACACTGAAGCTTTCTTT.

This clonotype was observed once. This chain joins TRBV29-1 and TRBJ2-3; no firm D call. Per germline, CDR1 SQVTM and CDR2 ANQGSEA. The CDR3 contains 12 residues. The ends were cut back, 4 bases at V and 3 bases at J, with 8 bases in the middle. CDR3: CSVVRVTDTQYF. As DNA, the CDR3 is TGCAGCGTTGTCCGGGTTACAGATACGCAGTATTTT.